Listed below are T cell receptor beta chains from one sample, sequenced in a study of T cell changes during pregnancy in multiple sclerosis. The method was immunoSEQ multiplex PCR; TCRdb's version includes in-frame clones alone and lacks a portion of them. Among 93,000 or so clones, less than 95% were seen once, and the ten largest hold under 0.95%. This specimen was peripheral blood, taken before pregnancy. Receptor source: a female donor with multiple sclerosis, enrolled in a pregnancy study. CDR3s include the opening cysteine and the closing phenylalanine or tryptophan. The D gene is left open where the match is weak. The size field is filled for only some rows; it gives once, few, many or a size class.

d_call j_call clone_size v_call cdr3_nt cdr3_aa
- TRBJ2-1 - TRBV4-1 TGCGCCAGCAGCCAAGCTGAGCGCGGCTACAATGAGCAGTTCTTC CASSQAERGYNEQFF
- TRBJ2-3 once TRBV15 TGTGCCACCAGCAGACCTGGGTTGGAGGGAGACACAGATACGCAGTATTTT CATSRPGLEGDTDTQYF
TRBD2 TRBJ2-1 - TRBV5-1 TGCGCCAGCAGCTTGGCAGCACTAGCGGGGACCAATGAGCAGTTCTTC CASSLAALAGTNEQFF
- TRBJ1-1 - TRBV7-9 TGTGCCAGCAGCTTAGAAATCAGTGCAGAAGCTTTCTTT CASSLEISAEAFF
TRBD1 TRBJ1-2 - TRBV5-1 TGCGCCAGCAGCTCGGGGGACAGGGGGCGGAGGGGCTACACCTTC CASSSGDRGRRGYTF
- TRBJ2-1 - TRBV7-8 TGTGCCAGCAGCTTAGGAGGGGGGGGCGGGAGTGGCAATGAGCAGTTCTTC CASSLGGGGGSGNEQFF
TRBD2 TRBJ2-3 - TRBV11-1 TGTGCCAGCAGCACTCGCGGGACTAGCGGCACAGATACGCAGTATTTT CASSTRGTSGTDTQYF
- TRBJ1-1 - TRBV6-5 TGTGCCAGCAGTTACGGCGGGGTAGGAAACACTGAAGCTTTCTTT CASSYGGVGNTEAFF
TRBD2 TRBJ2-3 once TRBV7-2 TGTGCCAGCACCTTTCAATACGGGGGGTCTGATACGCAGTATTTT CASTFQYGGSDTQYF
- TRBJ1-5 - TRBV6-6 TGTGCCAGCAGTTACGAATGGGCGAGGCCCCAGCATTTT CASSYEWARPQHF
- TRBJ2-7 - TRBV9 TGTGCCAGCAGCGTCCACAGCTCCTACGAGCAGTACTTC CASSVHSSYEQYF
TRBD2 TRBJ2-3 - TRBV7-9 TGTGCCAGCAGCTTCCGCGGGACTACCACAGATACGCAGTATTTT CASSFRGTTTDTQYF
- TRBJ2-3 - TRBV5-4 TGTGCCAGCAGGACTGACACAGATACGCAGTATTTT CASRTDTDTQYF
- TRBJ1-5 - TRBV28 TGTGCCAGCAAATACGGGATTTCGAGGAGCAATCAGCCCCAGCATTTT CASKYGISRSNQPQHF
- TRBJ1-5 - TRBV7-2 TGTGCCAGCAGCTTAGCGGAGGATCAGCCCCAGCATTTT CASSLAEDQPQHF
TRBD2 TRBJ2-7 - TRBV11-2 TGTGCCAGCAGCTTAAGCGGGACGACCTACGAGCAGTACTTC CASSLSGTTYEQYF
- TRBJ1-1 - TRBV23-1 TGCGCCAGCGTGCGACAGGTGAACACTGAAGCTTTCTTT CASVRQVNTEAFF
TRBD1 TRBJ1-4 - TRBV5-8 TGTGCCAGCAGCCGGACAGGGGGAAGTGAAAAACTGTTTTTT CASSRTGGSEKLFF
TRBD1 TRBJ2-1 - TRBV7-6 TGTGCCAGCAGCTTACCGACAGGGGGACACAATGAGCAGTTCTTC CASSLPTGGHNEQFF
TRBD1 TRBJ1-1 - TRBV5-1 TGCGCCAGCAGCCCATGGACAGGGGGGGACACTGAAGCTTTCTTT CASSPWTGGDTEAFF
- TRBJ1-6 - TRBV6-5 TGTGCCAGCACCCCGAGCTCCTATAATTCACCCCTCCACTTT CASTPSSYNSPLHF
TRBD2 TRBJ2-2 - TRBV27 TGTGCCAGCAGTTTATCGGTTTCTAGCGGGAGGAACACCGGGGAGCTGTTTTTT CASSLSVSSGRNTGELFF
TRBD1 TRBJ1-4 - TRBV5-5 TGTGCCAGCAGCTTGGGCTGGACAGGGCGAGAAAAACTGTTTTTT CASSLGWTGREKLFF
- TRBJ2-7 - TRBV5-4 TGTGCCAGCAGCTTTGATTCAAGGGGAAACGAGCAGTACTTC CASSFDSRGNEQYF
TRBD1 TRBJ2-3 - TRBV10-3 TGTGCCATCAGTGGGGCGACAGGGTTGGGTACAGATACGCAGTATTTT CAISGATGLGTDTQYF
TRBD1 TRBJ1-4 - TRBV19 TGTGCCAGTAGTCTCCCGGGACAGGGCCATGAAAAACTGTTTTTT CASSLPGQGHEKLFF
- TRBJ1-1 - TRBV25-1 TGTGCCAGCAGTGGCTCGGGGGGCTCGGCTTTCTTT CASSGSGGSAFF
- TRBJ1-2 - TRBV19 TGTGCCAGTAGTATATCGGTCGACTATGGCTACACCTTC CASSISVDYGYTF
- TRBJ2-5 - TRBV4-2 TGTGCCAGCAGCCAAGGGGTGGGGGGAGAGACCCAGTACTTC CASSQGVGGETQYF
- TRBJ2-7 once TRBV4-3 TGCGCCAGCAGCCAAGATCTCCTGACTTACGAGCAGTACTTC CASSQDLLTYEQYF
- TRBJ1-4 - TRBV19 TGTGCCAGTAGTTTCGCGGCTACAACTAATGAAAAACTGTTTTTT CASSFAATTNEKLFF
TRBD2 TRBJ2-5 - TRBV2 TGTGCCAGCAGGAAGGCTAGCGGGAGTCATGAGACCCAGTACTTC CASRKASGSHETQYF
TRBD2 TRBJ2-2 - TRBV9 TGTGCCAGCAGCGCTAGCGGGGGAGCCGGGGAGCTGTTTTTT CASSASGGAGELFF
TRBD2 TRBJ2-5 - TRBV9 TGTGCCAGCAGCACCGGGACTAGCGAAGAGACCCAGTACTTC CASSTGTSEETQYF
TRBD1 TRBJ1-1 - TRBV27 TGTGCCAGCAAGCCTAGGGACAGTTCAACTGAAGCTTTCTTT CASKPRDSSTEAFF
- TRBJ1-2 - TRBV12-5 TGTGCTAGTGCCCCGACCCCTGGGGGGTACTATGGCTACACCTTC CASAPTPGGYYGYTF
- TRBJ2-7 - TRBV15 TGTGCCACCAGCAGAGGCAGAGGACAGACGAACCCCTACGAGCAGTACTTC CATSRGRGQTNPYEQYF
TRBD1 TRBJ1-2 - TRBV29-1 TGCAGCGTTGAAGATGACAGGGGACCTTCCTATGGCTACACCTTC CSVEDDRGPSYGYTF
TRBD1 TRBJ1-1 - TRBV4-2 TGTGCCAGCGCCTCTAGATCCGGGACAGGGGGGACTGAAGCTTTCTTT CASASRSGTGGTEAFF
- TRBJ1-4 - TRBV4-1 TGCGCCAGCAGCCAAGATCAGGGGTATAAGCTGTTTTTT CASSQDQGYKLFF
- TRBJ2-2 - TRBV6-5 TGTGCCAGCAGTCTAGGGGTAACCGGGGAGCTGTTTTTT CASSLGVTGELFF
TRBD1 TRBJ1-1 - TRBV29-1 TGCAGCGTGGGGTGGGTCGGCAGGGGGCTGAACACTGAAGCTTTCTTT CSVGWVGRGLNTEAFF
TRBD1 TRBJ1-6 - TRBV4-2 TGTGCCAGCAGCCAAGAAGGACAGGGAACTTCACCCCTCCACTTT CASSQEGQGTSPLHF
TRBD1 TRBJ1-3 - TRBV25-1 TGTGCCAGCAGTTCATCGACAGGGGAGTTTCTCTCTGGAAACACCATATATTTT CASSSSTGEFLSGNTIYF
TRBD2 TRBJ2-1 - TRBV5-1 TGCGCCAGCAGCTTGGGTGCGGGGGGCCGAGATGAGCAGTTCTTC CASSLGAGGRDEQFF
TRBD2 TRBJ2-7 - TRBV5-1 TGCGCCAGCAGCGGCAGATCTAGCGGGGGATACTCCTACGAGCAGTACTTC CASSGRSSGGYSYEQYF
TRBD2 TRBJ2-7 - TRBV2 TGTGCCAGCAGCGAGACTAGCGGGAGTGATTACGAGCAGTACTTC CASSETSGSDYEQYF
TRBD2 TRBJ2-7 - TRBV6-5 TGTGCCAGCAGTTACGCCGGACTAGCGGGTTCCTACGAGCAGTACTTC CASSYAGLAGSYEQYF
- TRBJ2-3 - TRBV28 TGTGCCAGCAGTTCCGAGGCTAGCGCCTCGGCAGATACGCAGTATTTT CASSSEASASADTQYF
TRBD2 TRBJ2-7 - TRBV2 TGTGCCAGCAGTGGCACTAGCGGGACCGTCAGGGAGCAGTACTTC CASSGTSGTVREQYF